The 18 T cell receptor beta chains reported below all come from one sample, sequenced in a study of T-cell reconstitution after alpha-beta-depleted transplantation in children. Unique molecular identifiers were used to barcode this TCRbeta library. MiXCR, applied by TCRdb to the PCR reads, yields one record per CDR3 protein. The sample records under 750,000 distinct CDR3 sequences, 23% being singletons. The sequencing used PBMCs, mostly from graft donor cells, collected 360 days after TCRalphabeta/CD19-depleted stem cell transplant. All receptors come from a boy less than two years old who had a stem cell transplant for acute myeloid leukemia, so the T cells may come from the graft donor.

This clonotype was seen once. The V call is TRBV13, the J call TRBJ2-1, with D maybe TRBD2 (6 bases). Trimming stripped 5 bases from V and 1 base from J, with 15 bases between. The CDR3 spans 16 residues. CDR1 is PRHDT and CDR2 is FYEKMQ in the germline V gene (reference sequence). As DNA, the CDR3 is TGTGCCAGCAGCCCACCGGCGGGGTCGTCCTACAATGAGCAGTTCTTC. It yields the protein CASSPPAGSSYNEQFF.

The chain combines TRBV20-1 with TRBJ1-6; 7 bases map to TRBD1. The CDR3 length is 14 residues. V was clipped by 0 bases and J by 10 bases; unmatched bases: 6. Germline values: CDR1 DFQATT, CDR2 SNEGSKA (reference sequence). The CDR3 spells CSARDWAGGSPLHF. The CDR3 bases are TGCAGTGCTAGAGATTGGGCAGGGGGGTCACCCCTCCACTTT.

This chain connects TRBV15 to TRBJ2-7; D perhaps matches TRBD1 (5 bases). Germline V gene lookup returns CDR1 LNHNV and CDR2 YYDKDF (reference sequence). The CDR3 loop spans 13 amino acids. Trimming removed 0 bases at V and 4 bases at J, with 7 bases between. Written as DNA, the CDR3 is TGTGCCACCAGCAGAGACAGGGTGTACGAGCAGTACTTC. Residues: CATSRDRVYEQYF.

The V call is TRBV5-1, the J call TRBJ2-4, with D possibly being TRBD2 (5 bases). Germline V gives CDR1 SGHRS, CDR2 YFSETQ. This CDR3 has 15 residues. Trimming left V 3 bases short and J 3 bases short, with 13 bases between. The CDR3 bases are TGCGCCAGCAGCTGGGATCACGGGGACAAAAACATTCAGTACTTC. This codes for CASSWDHGDKNIQYF.

Here the CDR3 DNA reads TGCGCCAGCAGCTTGGATCAGGAGGGACCAAATGAAAAACTGTTTTTT. This gives the protein CASSLDQEGPNEKLFF. V and J are TRBV5-1 and TRBJ1-4; a weak D match, TRBD1 (5 bases). The length of the CDR3 is 16 residues. V lost 0 bases, J lost 5 bases, and 14 bases lay in between. Germline V gene data show CDR1 as SGHRS and CDR2 as YFSETQ.

This clonotype was recorded only once. One junction end does not reproduce the germline sequence, and a read error may be involved. The genes are TRBV27 and TRBJ2-2; 10 positions match TRBD1. Germline lookup yields CDR1 MNHEY and CDR2 SMNVEV (reference sequence). The CDR3 runs to 16 residues. The CDR3 nucleotides are TGTGCCAGCAGTCTCGACAGGGGGCGAGGAACCGGGGTGCTGTTTTTT. This gives the protein CASSLDRGRGTGVLFF.

This clonotype was counted ten times or more. The chain couples TRBV6-5 to TRBJ2-1; 7 positions match TRBD2. CDR1 and CDR2 (germline): MNHEY, SVGAGI. V trimming: 4 bases; J trimming: 3 bases; junction bases outside the gene matches: 6. CDR3 size: 15 residues. CDR3 nucleotide sequence: TGTGCCAGCAGTTCGACTAGCAGACACTACAATGAGCAGTTCTTC. Its translation: CASSSTSRHYNEQFF.

The chain's CDR3 is CSGGGGNSNQPQHF. CDR3 in DNA: TGCAGCGGGGGGGGAGGGAATAGCAATCAGCCCCAGCATTTT. The gene calls are TRBV29-1 and TRBJ1-5; the D gene is possibly TRBD1 (5 bases). In germline, CDR1 is SQVTM, CDR2 ANQGSEA. V was clipped by 7 bases and J by 0 bases, with 13 bases between them. The CDR3 totals 14 residues.

This clonotype was picked up many times. The gene calls are TRBV12-3 or TRBV12-4 and TRBJ1-1; D gene unclear. V lost 5 bases, J lost 1 base, and 5 bases lay in between. This CDR3 has 12 amino acids. CDR3: CASSVQNTEAFF. The DNA for the CDR3 is TGTGCCAGCAGTGTCCAGAACACTGAAGCTTTCTTT.

Regarding this clonotype: Possible read error: a much larger clone is one base away. The chain joins TRBV12-3 or TRBV12-4 to TRBJ2-4; 9 bases align to TRBD2. The CDR3 length is 14 residues. V lost 6 bases to trimming and J lost 12 bases; unmatched junction nucleotides: 12. The CDR3 DNA sequence: TGTGCCAGCAGACTCGGGACTAGCAAAGTCCGTCAGTACTTC. It encodes CASRLGTSKVRQYF.

V is TRBV15 and J is TRBJ2-4; 7 bases align to TRBD1. Germline CDR1 LNHNV, CDR2 YYDKDF (reference sequence). CDR3 length equals 18 residues. The trim removed 3 bases at V and 4 bases at J, leaving 15 bases unmatched. In DNA, the CDR3 is TGTGCCACCAGCAGTATTGAGCTTAGGGCGACAGGGAAAAACATTCAGTACTTC. This gives the protein CATSSIELRATGKNIQYF.

There are many counts of this clonotype. This chain connects TRBV12-3 or TRBV12-4 to TRBJ2-3; a weak D match, TRBD1 (6 bases). The CDR3 covers 14 residues. Trimming pared 1 base from V and 6 bases from J, leaving 11 bases between. In DNA, the CDR3 is TGTGCCAGCAGTTTAGGTACGCAGGGGGATACGCAGTATTTT. Translated: CASSLGTQGDTQYF.

The rearrangement links TRBV28 to TRBJ2-2, with 8 bases matching TRBD1. V dropped 7 bases and J dropped 5; count of bases not matched to a gene: 9. Germline V gene lookup returns CDR1 MDHEN and CDR2 SYDVKM. This CDR3 is built from 15 residues. This chain's CDR3 is CASTKDRVRTGELFF. CDR3 nucleotide sequence: TGTGCCAGCACCAAGGACAGGGTTAGGACCGGGGAGCTGTTTTTT.

This clonotype was counted ten times or more. V is TRBV27 and J is TRBJ2-7; 7 bases map to TRBD2. Germline trimming cut 8 bases from V and 3 bases from J; bases unmatched to any gene: 13. CDR3 size: 15 residues. CDR1 is MNHEY and CDR2 is SMNVEV in the germline V gene (reference sequence). The CDR3 is CASGEAGSNLYEQYF. The CDR3, as DNA: TGTGCCAGCGGAGAAGCGGGGAGCAACCTCTACGAGCAGTACTTC.

V and J are TRBV11-3 and TRBJ2-5; TRBD2 might be the D (6 bases). The CDR3 extends over 16 amino acids. Deletions cut 5 bases from V and 1 base from J, with 17 bases between. Germline lookup yields CDR1 SGHNT and CDR2 YENEEA. CDR3 nucleotides: TGTGCCAGCAGCACCCCCTCCGGGGACTCCCAAGAGACCCAGTACTTC. Its translation: CASSTPSGDSQETQYF.

The chain uses TRBV6-6 and TRBJ2-3; D may correspond to TRBD1 or TRBD2 (5 bases each). The CDR3 has 13 residues. Per the germline V gene, CDR1 is MNHNY and CDR2 is SVGAGI (reference sequence). The germline V and J ends were trimmed by 4 bases and 5 bases, with 10 bases remaining between them. CDR3 residues: CASSSGRRDTQYF. CDR3 coding DNA: TGTGCCAGCAGTTCGGGACGGAGAGATACGCAGTATTTT.

This sequence joins TRBV12-3 or TRBV12-4 and TRBJ1-2; tentatively, D is TRBD1 (5 bases). Trimming took off 2 bases at V and 3 bases at J, with 7 bases between the two ends. The CDR3 spans 13 residues. CDR3 loop: CASSLLTDYGYTF. DNA of the CDR3: TGTGCCAGCAGTTTACTGACAGACTATGGCTACACCTTC.

This clonotype was counted ten times or more. The rearrangement links TRBV18 to TRBJ2-2; 9 nucleotides align to TRBD1. The germline gives CDR1 KGHSH, CDR2 LQKENI. This CDR3 comprises 15 residues. The V segment lost 1 base and the J segment 4 bases; nucleotides outside the gene matches: 1. CDR3 protein: CASSPRTGATGELFF. In nucleotides, the CDR3 is TGTGCCAGCTCACCACGGACAGGGGCCACCGGGGAGCTGTTTTTT.